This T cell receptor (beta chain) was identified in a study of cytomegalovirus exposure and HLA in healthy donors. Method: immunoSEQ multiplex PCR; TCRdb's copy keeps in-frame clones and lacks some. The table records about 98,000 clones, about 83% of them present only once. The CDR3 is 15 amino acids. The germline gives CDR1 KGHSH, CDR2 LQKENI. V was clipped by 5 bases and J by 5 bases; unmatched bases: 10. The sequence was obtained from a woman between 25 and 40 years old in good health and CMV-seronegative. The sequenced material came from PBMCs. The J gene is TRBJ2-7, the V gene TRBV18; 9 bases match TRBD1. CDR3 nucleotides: TGTGCCAGCTCATCACTTGGGACAGGGCACGACGAGCAGTACTTC. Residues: CASSSLGTGHDEQYF.